This TCR beta chain was found in a study of spatial heterogeneity in lung cancer. There are 12 residues in the CDR3. V shed 3 bases and J shed 7 bases, with 10 bases lying between them. A single record per CDR3 protein comes from TCRdb applying MiXCR to the 5' RACE reads. In the table there are tens of thousands of distinct CDR3 sequences, approximately 12% of which are singletons. Time point denoted: sample taken at primary tumor resection. A total of approximately 70 untreated early-stage non-small cell lung cancer patients served as donors. This specimen consisted of PBMCs, obtained at surgery. The source is a male donor with early-stage non-small cell lung cancer. The J gene is TRBJ2-7, the V gene TRBV12-3 or TRBV12-4; the D gene is possibly TRBD2 (7 bases). Here the CDR3 reads CASSLRGREQYF. CDR3 bases: TGTGCCAGCAGTTTGCGGGGGCGTGAGCAGTACTTC.